The clone carrying this TCR beta chain came up a few times. What it binds is not known. The whole isolated RNA underwent reverse transcription, so sequencing captured expressed TCRB transcripts. This table comes from immunoSEQ multiplex PCR, and its TCRdb copy is limited to in-frame clones, with some not included. The sample shows over 700,000 clones, about a sixth of them seen only once. Sort purity for all populations was recorded as exceeding 98%. The CDR3 sequence is 16 residues long. The germline gives CDR1 LNHDA, CDR2 SQIVND (reference sequence). J lost 0 bases, V lost 6 bases, and 5 bases had no gene match. This sample was taken from a study of beta chain features in type 1 diabetes. Study-level findings and limits: Type 1 diabetes patients showed a moderate but significant shortening of TCRB CDR3s in all four CD4+ subsets.

Sequenced sample: naive CD4+ T cells from blood. The TCR sequence derives from a woman between 18 and 29 years old in good health. The V call is TRBV19, the J call TRBJ1-5; 10 bases are a match to TRBD1. The chain's CDR3 is CASRPGTGDSNQPQHF. Here the CDR3 DNA reads TGTGCCAGTAGACCCGGGACAGGGGATAGCAATCAGCCCCAGCATTTT.